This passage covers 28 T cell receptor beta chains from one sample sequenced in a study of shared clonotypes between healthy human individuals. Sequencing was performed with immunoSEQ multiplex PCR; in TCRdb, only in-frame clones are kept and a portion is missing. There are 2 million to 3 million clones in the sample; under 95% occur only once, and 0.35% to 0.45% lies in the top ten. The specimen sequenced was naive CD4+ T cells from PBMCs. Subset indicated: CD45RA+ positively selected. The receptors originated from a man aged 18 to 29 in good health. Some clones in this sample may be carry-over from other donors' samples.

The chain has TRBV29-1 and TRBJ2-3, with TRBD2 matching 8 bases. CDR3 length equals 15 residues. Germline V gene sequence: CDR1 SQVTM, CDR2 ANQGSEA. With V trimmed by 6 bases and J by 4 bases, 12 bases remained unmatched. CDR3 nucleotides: TGCAGCGTCTTGACTAGCGCCTCCCCCGCAGATACGCAGTATTTT. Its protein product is CSVLTSASPADTQYF.

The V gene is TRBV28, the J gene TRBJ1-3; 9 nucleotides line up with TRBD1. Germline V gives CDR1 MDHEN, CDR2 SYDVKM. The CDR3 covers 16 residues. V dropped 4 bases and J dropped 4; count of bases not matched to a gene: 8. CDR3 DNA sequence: TGTGCCAGCAGTTCGCAACAGGGGGCAGAAGGAAACACCATATATTTT. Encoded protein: CASSSQQGAEGNTIYF.

The chain's CDR3 is CASSQPVMRALTGELFF. As DNA, the CDR3 is TGTGCCAGCAGCCAACCCGTGATGCGGGCGCTCACCGGGGAGCTGTTTTTT. This chain joins TRBV7-9 and TRBJ2-2; maybe TRBD2 (5 bases). Germline loops: CDR1 SEHNR, CDR2 FQNEAQ (reference sequence). The CDR3 is made up of 17 amino acids. With 5 bases removed from V and 4 bases from J, the gap between germline ends came to 20 bases. The whole variable domain, remainder taken from reference TRBV7-9 and TRBJ2-2, is DTGVSQNPRHKITKRGQNVTFRCDPISEHNRLYWYRQTLGQGPEFLTYFQNEAQLEKSRLLSDRFSAERPKGSFSTLEIQRTEQGDSAMYLCASSQPVMRALTGELFFGEGSRLTVL.

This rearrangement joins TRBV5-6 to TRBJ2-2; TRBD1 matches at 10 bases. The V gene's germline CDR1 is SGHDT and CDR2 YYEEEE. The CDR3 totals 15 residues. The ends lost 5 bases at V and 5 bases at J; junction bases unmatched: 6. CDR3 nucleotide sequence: TGTGCCAGCAGTTCCGGGACAGGGGTTACCGGGGAGCTGTTTTTT. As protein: CASSSGTGVTGELFF. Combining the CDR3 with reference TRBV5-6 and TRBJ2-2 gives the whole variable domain DAGVTQSPTHLIKTRGQQVTLRCSPKSGHDTVSWYQQALGQGPQFIFQYYEEEERQRGNFPDRFSGHQFPNYSSELNVNALLLGDSALYLCASSSGTGVTGELFFGEGSRLTVL.

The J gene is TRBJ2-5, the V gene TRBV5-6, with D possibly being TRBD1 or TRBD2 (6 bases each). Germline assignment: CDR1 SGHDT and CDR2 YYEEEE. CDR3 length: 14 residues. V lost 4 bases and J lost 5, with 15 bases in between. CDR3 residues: CASSGGTLRETQYF. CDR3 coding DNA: TGTGCCAGCAGCGGCGGGACACTACGGGAGACCCAGTACTTC.

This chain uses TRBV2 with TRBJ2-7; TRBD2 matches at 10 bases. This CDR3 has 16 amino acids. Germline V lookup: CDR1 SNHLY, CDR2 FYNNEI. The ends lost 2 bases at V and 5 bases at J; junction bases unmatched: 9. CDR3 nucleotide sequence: TGTGCCAGCAGTGAATCCCTAAGCGGGAGGGCTAACGAGCAGTACTTC. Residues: CASSESLSGRANEQYF.

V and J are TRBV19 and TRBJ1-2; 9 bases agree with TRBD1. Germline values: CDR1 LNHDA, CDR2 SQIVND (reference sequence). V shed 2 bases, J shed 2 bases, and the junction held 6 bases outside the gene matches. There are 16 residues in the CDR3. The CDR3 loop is CASSIPYGTGNYGYTF. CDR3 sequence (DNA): TGTGCCAGTAGTATACCCTACGGGACAGGGAACTATGGCTACACCTTC.

Here the CDR3 DNA reads TGTGCCAGCGGCCCGACCGGGAAGGGCTATGGCTACACCTTC. Translated: CASGPTGKGYGYTF. J is TRBJ1-2 and V is TRBV27; D remains ambiguous. The V and J ends lost 8 bases and 4 bases respectively, with 17 bases between them. The CDR3 is 14 residues long. Germline V gene data show CDR1 as MNHEY and CDR2 as SMNVEV (reference sequence).

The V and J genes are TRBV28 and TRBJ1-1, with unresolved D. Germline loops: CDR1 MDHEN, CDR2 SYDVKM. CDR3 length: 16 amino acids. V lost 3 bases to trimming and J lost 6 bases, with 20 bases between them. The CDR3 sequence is CASSFPGGSLNAEAFF. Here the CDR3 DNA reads TGTGCCAGCAGTTTCCCCGGCGGATCCCTTAACGCTGAAGCTTTCTTT.

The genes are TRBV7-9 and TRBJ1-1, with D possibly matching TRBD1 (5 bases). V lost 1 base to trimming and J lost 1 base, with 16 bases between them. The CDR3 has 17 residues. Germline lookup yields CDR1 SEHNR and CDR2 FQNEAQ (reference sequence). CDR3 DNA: TGTGCCAGCAGCTTAGAACGGGTTACAGGAGAGAACACTGAAGCTTTCTTT. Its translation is CASSLERVTGENTEAFF.

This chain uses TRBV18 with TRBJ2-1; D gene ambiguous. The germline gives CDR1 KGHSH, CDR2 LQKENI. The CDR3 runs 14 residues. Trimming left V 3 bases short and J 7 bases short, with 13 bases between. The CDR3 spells CASSPGLRRNEQFF. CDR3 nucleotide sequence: TGTGCCAGCTCACCGGGCCTCCGTCGAAATGAGCAGTTCTTC.

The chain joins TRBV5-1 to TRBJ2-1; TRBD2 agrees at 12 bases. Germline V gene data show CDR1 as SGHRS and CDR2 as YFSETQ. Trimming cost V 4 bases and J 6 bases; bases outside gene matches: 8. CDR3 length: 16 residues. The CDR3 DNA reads TGCGCCAGCAGCAGACGACGGACTAGCGGGACCAATGAGCAGTTCTTC. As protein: CASSRRRTSGTNEQFF.

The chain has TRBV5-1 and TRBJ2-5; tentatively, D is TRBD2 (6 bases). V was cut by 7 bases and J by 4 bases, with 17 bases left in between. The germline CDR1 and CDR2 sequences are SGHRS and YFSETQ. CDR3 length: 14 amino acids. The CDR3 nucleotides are TGCGCCAGCTCCCGGGGGAATCGACGAGAGACCCAGTACTTC. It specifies CASSRGNRRETQYF.

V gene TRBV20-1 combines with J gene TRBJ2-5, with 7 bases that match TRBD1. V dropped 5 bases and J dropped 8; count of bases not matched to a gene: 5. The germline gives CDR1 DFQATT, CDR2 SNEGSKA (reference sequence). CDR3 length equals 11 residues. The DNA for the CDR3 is TGCAGTGCTTCAGGGGGTTTAACCCAGTACTTC. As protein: CSASGGLTQYF.

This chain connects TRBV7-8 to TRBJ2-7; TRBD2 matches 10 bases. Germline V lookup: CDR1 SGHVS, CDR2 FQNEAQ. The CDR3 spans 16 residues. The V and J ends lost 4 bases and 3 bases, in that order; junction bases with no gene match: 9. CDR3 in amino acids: CASSSLAGGQFYEQYF. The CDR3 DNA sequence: TGTGCCAGCAGCTCATTAGCGGGAGGACAGTTCTACGAGCAGTACTTC.

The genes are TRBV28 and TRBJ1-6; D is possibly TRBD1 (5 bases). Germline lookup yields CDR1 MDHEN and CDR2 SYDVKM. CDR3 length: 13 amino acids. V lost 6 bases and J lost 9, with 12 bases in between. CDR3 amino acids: CASRGVLGSPLHF. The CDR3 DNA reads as TGTGCCAGCAGAGGGGTTCTGGGTTCACCCCTCCACTTT.

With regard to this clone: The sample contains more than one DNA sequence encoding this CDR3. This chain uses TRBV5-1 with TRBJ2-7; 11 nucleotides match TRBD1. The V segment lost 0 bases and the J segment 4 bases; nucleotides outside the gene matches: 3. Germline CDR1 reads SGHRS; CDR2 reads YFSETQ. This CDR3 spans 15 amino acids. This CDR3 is CASSLGGTGGYEQYF. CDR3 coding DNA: TGCGCCAGCAGCTTGGGAGGGACAGGGGGATACGAGCAGTACTTC. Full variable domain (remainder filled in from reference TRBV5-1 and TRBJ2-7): KAGVTQTPRYLIKTRGQQVTLSCSPISGHRSVSWYQQTPGQGLQFLFEYFSETQRNKGNFPGRFSGRQFSNSRSEMNVSTLELGDSALYLCASSLGGTGGYEQYFGPGTRLTVT.

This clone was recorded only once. The CDR3 protein is CASSGIGANSPLHF. CDR3 in DNA: TGTGCCAGCAGTGGGATAGGGGCTAATTCACCCCTCCACTTT. The chain employs TRBV2 and TRBJ1-6; tentatively, D is TRBD1 (5 bases). CDR1 SNHLY and CDR2 FYNNEI come from the germline V gene. The CDR3 runs to 14 residues. Trimming removed 4 bases at V and 6 bases at J, with 10 bases between. The full variable domain, with the rest looked up from reference TRBV2 and TRBJ1-6, is EPEVTQTPSHQVTQMGQEVILRCVPISNHLYFYWYRQILGQKVEFLVSFYNNEISEKSEIFDDQFSVERPDGSNFTLKIRSTKLEDSAMYFCASSGIGANSPLHFGNGTRLTVT.

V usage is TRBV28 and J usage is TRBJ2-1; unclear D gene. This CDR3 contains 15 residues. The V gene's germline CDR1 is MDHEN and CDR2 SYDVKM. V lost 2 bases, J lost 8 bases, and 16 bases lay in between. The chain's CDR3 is CASSLPPTLGHEQFF. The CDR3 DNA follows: TGTGCCAGCAGTTTACCCCCAACCCTTGGGCATGAGCAGTTCTTC.

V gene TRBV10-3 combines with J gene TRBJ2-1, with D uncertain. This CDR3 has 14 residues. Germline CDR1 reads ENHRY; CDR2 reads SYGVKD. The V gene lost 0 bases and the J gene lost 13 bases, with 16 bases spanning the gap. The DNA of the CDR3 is TGTGCCATCAGTGAGTCGGTGGATTTAGATGTTCAGTTCTTC. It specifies CAISESVDLDVQFF.

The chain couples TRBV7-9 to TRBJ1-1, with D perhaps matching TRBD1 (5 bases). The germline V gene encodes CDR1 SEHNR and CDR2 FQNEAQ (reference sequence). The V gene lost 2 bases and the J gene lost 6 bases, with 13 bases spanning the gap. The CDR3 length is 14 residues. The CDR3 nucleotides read TGTGCCAGCAGCTTATTTCAGGGCGAGCCTGAAGCTTTCTTT. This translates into CASSLFQGEPEAFF. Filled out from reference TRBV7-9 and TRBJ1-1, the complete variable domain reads DTGVSQNPRHKITKRGQNVTFRCDPISEHNRLYWYRQTLGQGPEFLTYFQNEAQLEKSRLLSDRFSAERPKGSFSTLEIQRTEQGDSAMYLCASSLFQGEPEAFFGQGTRLTVV.

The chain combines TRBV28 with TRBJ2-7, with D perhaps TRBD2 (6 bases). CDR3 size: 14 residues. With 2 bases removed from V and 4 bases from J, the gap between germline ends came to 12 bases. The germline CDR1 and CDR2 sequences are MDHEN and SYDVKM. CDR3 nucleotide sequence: TGTGCCAGCAGTTTAGTGGGGGGTTGGTACGAGCAGTACTTC. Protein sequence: CASSLVGGWYEQYF.

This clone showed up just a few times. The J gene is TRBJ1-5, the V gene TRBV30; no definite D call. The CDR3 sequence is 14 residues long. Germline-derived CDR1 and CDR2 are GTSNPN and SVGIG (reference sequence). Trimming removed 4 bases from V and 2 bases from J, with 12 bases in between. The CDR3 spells CAWTRTAGNQPQHF. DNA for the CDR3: TGTGCCTGGACCAGAACAGCTGGCAATCAGCCCCAGCATTTT.

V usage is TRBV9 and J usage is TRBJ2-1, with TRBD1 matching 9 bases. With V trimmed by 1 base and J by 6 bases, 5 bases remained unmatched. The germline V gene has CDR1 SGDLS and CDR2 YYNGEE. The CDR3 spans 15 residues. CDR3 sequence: CASSVTGGPANEQFF. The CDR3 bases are TGTGCCAGCAGCGTAACAGGGGGCCCGGCCAATGAGCAGTTCTTC.

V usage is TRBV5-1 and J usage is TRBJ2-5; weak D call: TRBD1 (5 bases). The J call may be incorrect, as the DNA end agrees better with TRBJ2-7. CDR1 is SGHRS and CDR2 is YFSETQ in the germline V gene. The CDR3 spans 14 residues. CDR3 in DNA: TGCGCCAGCAGCTTCGGACAAGGAAGCAACGAGCAGTACTTC. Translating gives CASSFGQGSNEQYF.

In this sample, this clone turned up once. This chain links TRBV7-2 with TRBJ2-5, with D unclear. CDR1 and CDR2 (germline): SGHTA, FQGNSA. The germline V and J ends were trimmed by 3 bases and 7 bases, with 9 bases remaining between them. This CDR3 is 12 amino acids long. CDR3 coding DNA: TGTGCCAGCAGCTTGGGCGAAGGGACCCAGTACTTC. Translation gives CASSLGEGTQYF.

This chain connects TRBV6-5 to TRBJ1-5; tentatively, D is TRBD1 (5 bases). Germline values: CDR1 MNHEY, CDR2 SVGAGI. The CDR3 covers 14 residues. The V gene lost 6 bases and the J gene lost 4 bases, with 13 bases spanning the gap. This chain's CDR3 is CASSPRKGNQPQHF. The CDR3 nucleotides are TGTGCCAGCAGCCCAAGGAAGGGGAATCAGCCCCAGCATTTT.

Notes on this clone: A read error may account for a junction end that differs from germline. CDR3 nucleotide sequence: TGTGCCTGGAGTTATGGACAGGGGGCCGAAGTAGTAGGTTTT. This codes for CAWSYGQGAEVVGF. V gene TRBV30 combines with J gene TRBJ1-3; 11 positions match TRBD1. The CDR3 runs to 14 residues. The germline V gene encodes CDR1 GTSNPN and CDR2 SVGIG (reference sequence).